These 9 T cell receptor beta chains originate from one sample sequenced in a study of a mutant IDH1 vaccine in newly diagnosed glioma. What these receptors recognize is not known. Regarding time point: week 35, safety follow-up. Topical imiquimod accompanied each vaccine dose, which consisted of 300 ug of mutant IDH1 20-mer peptide. Only in-frame clones appear in the TCRdb table, and some are missing; sequencing was by immunoSEQ multiplex PCR. Among about 30,000 clones listed, about four fifths were seen once. The sequenced sample was PBMCs, obtained from a glioma patient whose treatment included an IDH1 peptide vaccine. The receptors originated from a man aged 30 to 39 with glioma.

This clone was found once. The chain combines TRBV5-1 with TRBJ1-4; D call uncertain. Germline loops: CDR1 SGHRS, CDR2 YFSETQ. The CDR3 covers 13 residues. V was trimmed by 5 bases and J by 1 base, leaving 6 bases between them. The DNA for the CDR3 is TGCGCCAGCAGTGCAGAAACTAATGAAAAACTGTTTTTT. It is translated as CASSAETNEKLFF.

J is TRBJ1-1 and V is TRBV5-1; TRBD1 aligns across 8 bases. Unmatched junction bases numbered 8, after V lost 4 bases and J lost 6 bases. Per germline, CDR1 SGHRS and CDR2 YFSETQ. This CDR3 has 14 residues. The DNA for the CDR3 is TGCGCCAGCAGCCCCCGGACAGGGCAAGCTGAAGCTTTCTTT. Protein product: CASSPRTGQAEAFF.

V is TRBV2 and J is TRBJ1-4; 10 bases fit TRBD1. V lost 5 bases and J lost 10; bases outside the gene matches: 7. The germline gives CDR1 SNHLY, CDR2 FYNNEI. The CDR3 runs to 14 residues. The CDR3 DNA reads TGTGCCAGCAGTCGACAGGGGGCAGGAGGAAAACTGTTTTTT. It encodes CASSRQGAGGKLFF.

The V gene is TRBV10-3, the J gene TRBJ2-3, with 7 positions matching TRBD1. The CDR3 sequence is 14 residues long. Trimming cost V 6 bases and J 4 bases; bases outside gene matches: 7. Germline CDR1 ENHRY, CDR2 SYGVKD. CDR3 coding DNA: TGTGCCATCAGGAAACAGGGGTCGGCAGATACGCAGTATTTT. Its protein product is CAIRKQGSADTQYF.

As concerns this clone: As the CDR3 is not closed by the conserved phenylalanine or tryptophan, this likely results from a read error. No DNA is shown, since the ends of the CDR3 on it are uncertain; the CDR3 is the one TCRdb lists. V gene TRBV5-4 combines with J gene TRBJ1-1; TRBD1 was called by the table and not checked on the DNA. Germline V gene sequence: CDR1 SGHNT, CDR2 YYREEE (reference sequence). The CDR3 is 11 residues long, ends included. The CDR3 region is CASSLGARASV.

The chain uses TRBV6-4 and TRBJ2-7, with 12 bases lining up with TRBD2. CDR3 length equals 15 residues. Trimming cost V 5 bases and J 3 bases; bases outside gene matches: 5. CDR1 is MRHNA and CDR2 is SNTAGT in the germline V gene. The CDR3 reads CASSPLAGGFYEQYF. As DNA, the CDR3 is TGTGCCAGCAGTCCACTAGCGGGAGGCTTCTACGAGCAGTACTTC.

The chain couples TRBV5-6 to TRBJ2-2; TRBD2 agrees at 10 bases. Germline CDR1 reads SGHDT; CDR2 reads YYEEEE. J lost 2 bases, V lost 0 bases, and 10 bases had no gene match. This CDR3 contains 19 residues. Here the CDR3 DNA reads TGTGCCAGCAGCTTGGGGCAAGGAGCGGGAGGGCCTAACACCGGGGAGCTGTTTTTT. Its translation is CASSLGQGAGGPNTGELFF.

This chain uses TRBV2 with TRBJ2-7, with D perhaps TRBD1 (6 bases). V lost 5 bases to trimming and J lost 0 bases, with 17 bases between them. Germline CDR1 reads SNHLY; CDR2 reads FYNNEI. The CDR3 loop spans 16 amino acids. This chain's CDR3 is CASSFPDGQSSYEQYF. As DNA, the CDR3 is TGTGCCAGCAGTTTTCCCGACGGACAGAGCTCCTACGAGCAGTACTTC. Combining the CDR3 with reference TRBV2 and TRBJ2-7 gives the whole variable domain EPEVTQTPSHQVTQMGQEVILRCVPISNHLYFYWYRQILGQKVEFLVSFYNNEISEKSEIFDDQFSVERPDGSNFTLKIRSTKLEDSAMYFCASSFPDGQSSYEQYFGPGTRLTVT.

This chain uses TRBV6-4 with TRBJ1-1; no definite D call. V lost 2 bases to trimming and J lost 6 bases, with 16 bases between them. The CDR3 contains 15 residues. From germline, CDR1 is MRHNA and CDR2 SNTAGT. The CDR3 is CASSDNFMAAAEAFF. The CDR3 DNA sequence: TGTGCCAGCAGTGACAATTTTATGGCAGCGGCTGAAGCTTTCTTT.